The TCR beta chain described here comes from a study of cytomegalovirus exposure and HLA in healthy donors. Overall study findings and caveats: Specificity of a few CMV-associated chains for CMV antigens was verified in vitro. An analysis that was carried out later associated 16,951 TCR beta sequences with HLA alleles at 0.05 false discovery rate. Rarity marked most TCR sequences, yet some public TCRs occurred in many donors.

The germline V gene has CDR1 SEHNR and CDR2 FQNEAQ (reference sequence). This CDR3 is built from 14 residues. Trimming stripped 5 bases from V and 8 bases from J, with 15 bases between. Donors were nominally healthy when sampled, though unrecorded immune exposures were likely. Primers included in the PCR were 60 Vbeta and 13 Jbeta primers. The method was immunoSEQ multiplex PCR; TCRdb's version includes in-frame clones alone and lacks a portion of them. The data contain 85,000 to 120,000 clones, roughly 80% of them singletons. Regarding this clone: The antigen is unknown.

The chain combines TRBV7-9 with TRBJ1-4, with D unresolved. This TCR was sampled from a man in his forties or fifties in good health and CMV-seronegative. The sample comprised PBMCs. The CDR3 DNA is TGTGCCAGCAGCCCTACATTGGGGAGGGAAAAACTGTTTTTT. Its translation is CASSPTLGREKLFF.